The entry below gives a single T cell receptor beta chain sequence along with its context. Trimming removed 5 bases at V and 2 bases at J, with 10 bases between. This CDR3 comprises 14 residues. Germline V CDR1 and CDR2: LNHDA, SQIVND (reference sequence). Authors' analysis steps: For nucleated cells, counts were estimated from reference gene primer amplification. Here immunoSEQ multiplex PCR was the method, and the copy in TCRdb shows in-frame clones only, minus some. V, J and clone size are taken as reported in that table, and D and trimming were inferred from the DNA itself. The profile shows fewer than 100,000 clones, over 75% of them singletons. These data originate in a study of blood T cell repertoires in COVID-19. Study overall: Acute-phase and convalescent COVID-19 samples originated in the United States, Italy and Spain. Nucleic acid was either cDNA or gDNA, and it came from T cells, B-cell-depleted T cells, or PBMCs.

This chain joins TRBV19 and TRBJ1-3, with D hard to call. This TCR came from a man aged 50-60 years with acute or convalescent COVID-19. Sequencing used peripheral blood. The CDR3 here is CASSFRDTGNTIYF. The DNA for the CDR3 is TGTGCCAGTAGTTTTCGGGATACTGGAAACACCATATATTTT.